The clone carrying this TCR beta chain showed up many times. The CDR3 has 13 residues. V was trimmed by 6 bases and J by 2 bases, leaving 8 bases between them. The germline gives CDR1 MNHNS, CDR2 SASEGT. TCRbeta library preparation incorporated unique molecular identifiers. TCRdb itself ran the PCR reads through MiXCR, one entry per CDR3 protein. The sample includes hundreds of thousands of distinct CDR3 sequences, 8.5% to 10% of them seen just once. This record comes from a study of T-cell reconstitution after alpha-beta-depleted transplantation in children. This receptor was taken from a human donor who donated a stem cell graft to a child with acute lymphoblastic leukemia. The chain joins TRBV6-1 to TRBJ1-3, with D perhaps TRBD1 (5 bases). The sample in question was PBMCs from the stem cell graft donor, obtained from the stem cell graft. The CDR3 region has the DNA TGTGCCAGCAGGGACACAACTGGAAACACCATATATTTT. It codes for CASRDTTGNTIYF.